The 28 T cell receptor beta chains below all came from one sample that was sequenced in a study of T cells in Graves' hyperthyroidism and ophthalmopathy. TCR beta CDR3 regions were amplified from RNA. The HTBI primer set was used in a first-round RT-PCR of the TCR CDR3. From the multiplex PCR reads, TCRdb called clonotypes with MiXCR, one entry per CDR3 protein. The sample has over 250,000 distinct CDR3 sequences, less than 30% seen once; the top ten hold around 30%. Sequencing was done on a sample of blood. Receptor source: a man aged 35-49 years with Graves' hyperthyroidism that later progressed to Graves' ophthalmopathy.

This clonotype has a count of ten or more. CDR3: CASSYSGVEQYF. CDR3 DNA sequence: TGTGCCAGCAGTTACTCGGGAGTCGAGCAGTACTTC. This chain joins TRBV6-5 and TRBJ2-7, with D maybe TRBD2 (5 bases). This CDR3 has 12 amino acids. Trimming took 0 bases from V and 6 from J, leaving 6 bases between them. CDR1 and CDR2 (germline): MNHEY, SVGAGI.

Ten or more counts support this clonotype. CDR3 in amino acids: CSVVSYYEQYF. In DNA form, the CDR3 reads TGCAGTGTCGTGTCTTACTACGAGCAGTACTTC. The rearrangement joins TRBV20-1 to TRBJ2-7; unclear D gene. V was shortened by 7 bases and J by 3 bases, with 10 bases between the two germline ends. This CDR3 region has 11 residues. Germline assignment: CDR1 DFQATT and CDR2 SNEGSKA (reference sequence).

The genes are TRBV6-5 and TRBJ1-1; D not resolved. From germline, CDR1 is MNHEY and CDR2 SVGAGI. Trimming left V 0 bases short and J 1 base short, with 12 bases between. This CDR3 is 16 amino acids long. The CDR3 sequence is CASSYSRRDGNTEAFF. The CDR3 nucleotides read TGTGCCAGCAGTTACTCGAGACGAGACGGGAACACTGAAGCTTTCTTT.

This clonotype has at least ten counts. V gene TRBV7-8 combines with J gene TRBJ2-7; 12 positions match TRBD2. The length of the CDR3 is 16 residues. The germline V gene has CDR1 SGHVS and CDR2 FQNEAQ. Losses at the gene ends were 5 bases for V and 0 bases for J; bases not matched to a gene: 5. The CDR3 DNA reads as TGTGCCAGCAGCCCCATGACTAGCGGGAGCTCCTACGAGCAGTACTTC. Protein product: CASSPMTSGSSYEQYF. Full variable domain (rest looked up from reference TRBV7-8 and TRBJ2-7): GAGVSQSPRYKVAKRGQDVALRCDPISGHVSLFWYQQALGQGPEFLTYFQNEAQLDKSGLPSDRFFAERPEGSVSTLKIQRTQQEDSAVYLCASSPMTSGSSYEQYFGPGTRLTVT.

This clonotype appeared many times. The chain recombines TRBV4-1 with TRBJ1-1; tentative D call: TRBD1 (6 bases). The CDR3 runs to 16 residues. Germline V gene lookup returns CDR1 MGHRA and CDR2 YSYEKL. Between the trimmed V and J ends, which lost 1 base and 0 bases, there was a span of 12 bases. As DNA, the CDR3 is TGCGCCAGCAGCCAAGGGACAGCCCCTCTGAACACTGAAGCTTTCTTT. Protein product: CASSQGTAPLNTEAFF.

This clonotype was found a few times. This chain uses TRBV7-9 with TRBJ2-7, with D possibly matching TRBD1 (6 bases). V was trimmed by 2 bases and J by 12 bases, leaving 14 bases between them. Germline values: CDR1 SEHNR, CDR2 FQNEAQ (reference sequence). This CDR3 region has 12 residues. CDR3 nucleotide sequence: TGTGCCAGCAGCTTATTGAGAGGGGGAACGTACTTC. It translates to CASSLLRGGTYF.

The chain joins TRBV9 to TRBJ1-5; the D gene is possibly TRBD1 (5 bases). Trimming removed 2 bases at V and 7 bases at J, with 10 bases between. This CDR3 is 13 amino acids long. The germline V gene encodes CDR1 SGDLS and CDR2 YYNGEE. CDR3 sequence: CASSVQGGQPQHF. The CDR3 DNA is TGTGCCAGCAGCGTCCAGGGAGGCCAGCCCCAGCATTTT.

The CDR3 spells CASRGTSDYEQYF. The DNA for the CDR3 is TGTGCCAGCAGAGGGACTAGCGACTACGAGCAGTACTTC. The chain employs TRBV6-1 and TRBJ2-7; 10 bases are shared with TRBD2. The V gene's germline CDR1 is MNHNS and CDR2 SASEGT. J gave up 3 bases and V 6 bases, and 2 bases lay outside the gene matches. The CDR3 is made up of 13 amino acids.

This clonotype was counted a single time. The CDR3, as DNA: TGTGCCAGTAGTAATGACAGGGCCGGGTTTCAGCCCCAGCATTTT. This encodes CASSNDRAGFQPQHF. The rearrangement uses TRBV19 and TRBJ1-5; 7 bases align to TRBD1. V shed 4 bases and J 6 bases; nucleotides not matched to a gene: 9. Germline CDR1 LNHDA, CDR2 SQIVND (reference sequence). The CDR3 has 15 amino acids.

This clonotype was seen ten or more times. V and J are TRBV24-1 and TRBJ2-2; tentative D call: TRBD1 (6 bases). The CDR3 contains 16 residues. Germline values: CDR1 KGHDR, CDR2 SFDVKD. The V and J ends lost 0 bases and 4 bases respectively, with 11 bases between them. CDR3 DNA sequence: TGTGCCACCAGTGATTTGGGGGGCCGAGGCACCGGGGAGCTGTTTTTT. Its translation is CATSDLGGRGTGELFF.

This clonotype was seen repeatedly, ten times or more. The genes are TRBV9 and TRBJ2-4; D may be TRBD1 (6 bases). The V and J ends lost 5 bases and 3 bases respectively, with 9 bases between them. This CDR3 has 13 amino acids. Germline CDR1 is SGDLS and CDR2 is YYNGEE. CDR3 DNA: TGTGCCAGCAGTCGGACAGACAAAAACATTCAGTACTTC. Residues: CASSRTDKNIQYF.

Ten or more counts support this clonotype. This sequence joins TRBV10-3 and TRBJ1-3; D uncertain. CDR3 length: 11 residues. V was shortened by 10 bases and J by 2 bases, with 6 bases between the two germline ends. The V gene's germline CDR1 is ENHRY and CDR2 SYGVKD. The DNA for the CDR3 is TGTGCCACCGCTGCTGGAAACACCATATATTTT. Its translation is CATAAGNTIYF.

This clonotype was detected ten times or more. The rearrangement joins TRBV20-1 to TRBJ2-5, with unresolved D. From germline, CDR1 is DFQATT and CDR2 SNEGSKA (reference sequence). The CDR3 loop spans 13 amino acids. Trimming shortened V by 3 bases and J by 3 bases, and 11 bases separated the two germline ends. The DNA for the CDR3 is TGCAGTGCTAGGTCCAGTCCGGAAGAGACCCAGTACTTC. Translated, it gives CSARSSPEETQYF.

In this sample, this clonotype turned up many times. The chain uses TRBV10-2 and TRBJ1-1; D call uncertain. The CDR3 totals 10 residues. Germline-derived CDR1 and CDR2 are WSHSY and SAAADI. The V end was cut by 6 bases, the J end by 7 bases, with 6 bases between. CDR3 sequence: CASRDGEAFF. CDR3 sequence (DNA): TGCGCCAGCAGGGACGGTGAAGCTTTCTTT.

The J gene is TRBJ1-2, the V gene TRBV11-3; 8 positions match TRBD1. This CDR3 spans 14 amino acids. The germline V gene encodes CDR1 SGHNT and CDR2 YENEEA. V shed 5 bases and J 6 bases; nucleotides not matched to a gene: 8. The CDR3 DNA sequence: TGTGCCAGCAGCCCAGGACAGGGAGGGAATGGCTACACCTTC. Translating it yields CASSPGQGGNGYTF.

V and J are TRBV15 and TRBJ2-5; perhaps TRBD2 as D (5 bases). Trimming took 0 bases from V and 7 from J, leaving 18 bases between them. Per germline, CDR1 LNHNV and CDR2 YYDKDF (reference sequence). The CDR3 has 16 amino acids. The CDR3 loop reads CATSRDMQLRGGTQYF. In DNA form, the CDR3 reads TGTGCCACCAGCAGAGACATGCAACTCCGAGGAGGGACCCAGTACTTC.

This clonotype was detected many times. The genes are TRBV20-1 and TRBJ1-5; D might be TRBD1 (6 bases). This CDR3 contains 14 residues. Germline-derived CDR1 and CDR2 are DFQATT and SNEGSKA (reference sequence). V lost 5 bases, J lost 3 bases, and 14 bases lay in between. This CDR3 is CSADVGQNNQPQHF. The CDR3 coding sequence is TGCAGTGCTGACGTTGGACAGAACAATCAGCCCCAGCATTTT.

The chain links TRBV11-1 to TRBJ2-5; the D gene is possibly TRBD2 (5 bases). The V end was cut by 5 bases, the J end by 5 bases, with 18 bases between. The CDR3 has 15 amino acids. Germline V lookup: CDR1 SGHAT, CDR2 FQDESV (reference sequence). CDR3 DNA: TGTGCCAGCAGCCCAGGACTCCAAAGAGGGGAGACCCAGTACTTC. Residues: CASSPGLQRGETQYF.

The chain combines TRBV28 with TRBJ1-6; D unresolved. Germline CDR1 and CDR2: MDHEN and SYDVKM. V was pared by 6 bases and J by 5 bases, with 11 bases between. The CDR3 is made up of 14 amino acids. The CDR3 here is CASRIRRNNSPLHF. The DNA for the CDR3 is TGTGCCAGCAGGATCCGGCGGAATAATTCACCCCTCCACTTT.

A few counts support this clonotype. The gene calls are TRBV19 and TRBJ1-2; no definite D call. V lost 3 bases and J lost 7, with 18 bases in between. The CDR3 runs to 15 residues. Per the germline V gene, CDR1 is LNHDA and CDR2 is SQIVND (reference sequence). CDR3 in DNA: TGTGCCAGTAGTATTTGGGAAGGGAGATTGGCTGGCTACACCTTC. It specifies CASSIWEGRLAGYTF. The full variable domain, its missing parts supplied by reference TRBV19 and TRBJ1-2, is DGGITQSPKYLFRKEGQNVTLSCEQNLNHDAMYWYRQDPGQGLRLIYYSQIVNDFQKGDIAEGYSVSREKKESFPLTVTSAQKNPTAFYLCASSIWEGRLAGYTFGSGTRLTVV.

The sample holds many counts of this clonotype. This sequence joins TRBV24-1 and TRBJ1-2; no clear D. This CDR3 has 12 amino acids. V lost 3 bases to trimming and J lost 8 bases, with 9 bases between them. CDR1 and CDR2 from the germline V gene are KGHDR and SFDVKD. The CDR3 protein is CATSDPDVGYTF. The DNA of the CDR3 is TGTGCCACCAGTGATCCGGACGTGGGCTACACCTTC.

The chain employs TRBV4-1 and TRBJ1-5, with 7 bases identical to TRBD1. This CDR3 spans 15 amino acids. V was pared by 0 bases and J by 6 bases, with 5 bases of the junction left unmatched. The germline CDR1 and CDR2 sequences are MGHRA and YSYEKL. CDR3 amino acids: CASSQDQGVGQPQHF. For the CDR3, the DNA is TGCGCCAGCAGCCAAGATCAGGGGGTGGGTCAGCCCCAGCATTTT.

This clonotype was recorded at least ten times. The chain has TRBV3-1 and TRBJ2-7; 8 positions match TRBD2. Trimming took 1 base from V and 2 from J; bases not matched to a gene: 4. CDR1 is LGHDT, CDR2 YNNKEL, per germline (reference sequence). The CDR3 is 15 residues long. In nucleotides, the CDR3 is TGTGCCAGCAGCCAAGTAGCGGGGACCCCCTACGAGCAGTACTTC. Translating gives CASSQVAGTPYEQYF.

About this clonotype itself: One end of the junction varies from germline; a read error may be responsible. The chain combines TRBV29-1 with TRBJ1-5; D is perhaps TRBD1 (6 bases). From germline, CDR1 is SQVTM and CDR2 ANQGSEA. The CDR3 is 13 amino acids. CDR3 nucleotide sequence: TGCAGCGTAGAAGACAGGTACAATCAGCCCCAGCATTTT. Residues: CSVEDRYNQPQHF.

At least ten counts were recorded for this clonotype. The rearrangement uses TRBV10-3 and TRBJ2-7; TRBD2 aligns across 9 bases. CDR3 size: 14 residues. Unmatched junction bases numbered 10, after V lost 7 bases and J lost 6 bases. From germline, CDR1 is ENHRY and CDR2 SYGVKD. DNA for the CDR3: TGTGCCATCAATGGGCTAGCGGGAAATAGCGAGCAGTACTTC. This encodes CAINGLAGNSEQYF.

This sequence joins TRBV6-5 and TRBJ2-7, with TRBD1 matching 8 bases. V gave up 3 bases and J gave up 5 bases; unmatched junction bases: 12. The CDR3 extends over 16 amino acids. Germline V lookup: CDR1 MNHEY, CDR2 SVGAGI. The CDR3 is CASSYSVGTGRNEQYF. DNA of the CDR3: TGTGCCAGCAGTTATTCTGTTGGGACAGGTAGAAACGAGCAGTACTTC.

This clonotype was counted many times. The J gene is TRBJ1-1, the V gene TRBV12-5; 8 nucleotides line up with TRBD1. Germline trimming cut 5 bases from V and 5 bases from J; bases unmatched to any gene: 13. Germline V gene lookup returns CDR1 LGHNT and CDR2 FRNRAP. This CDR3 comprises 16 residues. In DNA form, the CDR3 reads TGTGCTAGTGGTCTGAAGCAGGGACAGGTTGTAACTGAAGCTTTCTTT. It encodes CASGLKQGQVVTEAFF.

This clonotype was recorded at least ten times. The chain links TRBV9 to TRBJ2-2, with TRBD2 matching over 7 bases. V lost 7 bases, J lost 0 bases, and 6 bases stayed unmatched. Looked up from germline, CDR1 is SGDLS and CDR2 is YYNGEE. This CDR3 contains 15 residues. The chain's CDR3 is CASGWSGANTGELFF. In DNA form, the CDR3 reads TGTGCCAGCGGATGGAGCGGGGCGAACACCGGGGAGCTGTTTTTT. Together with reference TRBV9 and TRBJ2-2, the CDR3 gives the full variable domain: DSGVTQTPKHLITATGQRVTLRCSPRSGDLSVYWYQQSLDQGLQFLIQYYNGEERAKGNILERFSAQQFPDLHSELNLSSLELGDSALYFCASGWSGANTGELFFGEGSRLTVL.